This T cell receptor beta chain originates from a study of T cell responses to AZD1222 COVID-19 vaccine. Points from the study as a whole: Among AZD1222 vaccinees, only six were seropositive at baseline. Spike-specific TCR breadth and depth both grew after two AZD1222 doses.

Sequencing used immunoSEQ multiplex PCR; TCRdb keeps in-frame clones, though not all of them. The sample carries 140,000 to 150,000 clones, 92% recorded once. This clone occurred a few times. The target antigen is unknown. Other DNA sequences in this specimen translate into the identical CDR3. The specimen comprised peripheral blood, sampled 28 days after the second AZD1222 dose. This TCR derives from an adult who received the AZD1222 COVID-19 vaccine.

CDR3 in amino acids: CAISESEGGYTF. The CDR3 DNA follows: TGTGCCATCAGTGAGTCGGAGGGTGGCTACACCTTC. The chain links TRBV10-3 to TRBJ1-2; D not resolved. The CDR3 loop spans 12 amino acids. The V end lost 0 bases, the J end lost 7 bases, and 6 bases lay between the germline ends. The germline CDR1 and CDR2 sequences are ENHRY and SYGVKD.